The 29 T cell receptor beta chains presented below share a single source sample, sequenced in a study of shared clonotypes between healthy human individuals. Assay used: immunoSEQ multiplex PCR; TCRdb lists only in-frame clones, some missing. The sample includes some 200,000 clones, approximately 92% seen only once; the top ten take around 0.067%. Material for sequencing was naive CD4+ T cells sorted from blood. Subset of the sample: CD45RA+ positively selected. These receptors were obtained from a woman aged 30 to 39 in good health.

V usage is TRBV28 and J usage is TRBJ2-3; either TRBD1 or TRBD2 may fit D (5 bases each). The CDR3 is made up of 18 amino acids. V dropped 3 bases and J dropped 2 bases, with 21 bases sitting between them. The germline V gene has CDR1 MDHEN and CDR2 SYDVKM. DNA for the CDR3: TGTGCCAGCAGTTTTTTGGGGGACGTAGACGGAATCACAGATACGCAGTATTTT. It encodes CASSFLGDVDGITDTQYF. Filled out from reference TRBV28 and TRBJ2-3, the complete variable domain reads DVKVTQSSRYLVKRTGEKVFLECVQDMDHENMFWYRQDPGLGLRLIYFSYDVKMKEKGDIPEGYSVSREKKERFSLILESASTNQTSMYLCASSFLGDVDGITDTQYFGPGTRLTVL.

In DNA form, the CDR3 reads TGCGCCAGCAGAGATACAGTCTCTGGGGCCAACGTCCTGACTTTC. Amino acids: CASRDTVSGANVLTF. The rearrangement joins TRBV5-1 to TRBJ2-6; D gene uncertain. The CDR3 spans 15 residues. CDR1 is SGHRS and CDR2 is YFSETQ in the germline V gene. Trimming took off 5 bases at V and 0 bases at J, with 9 bases between the two ends. The full variable domain, with the rest looked up from reference TRBV5-1 and TRBJ2-6, is KAGVTQTPRYLIKTRGQQVTLSCSPISGHRSVSWYQQTPGQGLQFLFEYFSETQRNKGNFPGRFSGRQFSNSRSEMNVSTLELGDSALYLCASRDTVSGANVLTFGAGSRLTVL.

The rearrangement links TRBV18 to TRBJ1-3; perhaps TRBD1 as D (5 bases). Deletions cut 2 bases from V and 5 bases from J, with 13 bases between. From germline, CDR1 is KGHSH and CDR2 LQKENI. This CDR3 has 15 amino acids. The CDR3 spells CASSPNPGTRNTIYF. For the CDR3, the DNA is TGTGCCAGCTCACCAAATCCAGGGACCAGAAACACCATATATTTT.

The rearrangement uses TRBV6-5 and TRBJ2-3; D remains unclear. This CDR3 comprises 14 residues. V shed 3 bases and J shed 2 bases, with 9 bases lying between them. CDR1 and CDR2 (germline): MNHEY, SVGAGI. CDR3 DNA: TGTGCCAGCAGTTATGACGTAAACACAGATACGCAGTATTTT. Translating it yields CASSYDVNTDTQYF.

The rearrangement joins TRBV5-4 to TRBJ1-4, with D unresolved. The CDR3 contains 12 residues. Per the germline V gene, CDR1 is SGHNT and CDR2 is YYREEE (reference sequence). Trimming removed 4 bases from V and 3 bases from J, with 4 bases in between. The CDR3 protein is CASSLPNEKLFF. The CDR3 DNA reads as TGTGCCAGCAGCCTCCCTAATGAAAAACTGTTTTTT.

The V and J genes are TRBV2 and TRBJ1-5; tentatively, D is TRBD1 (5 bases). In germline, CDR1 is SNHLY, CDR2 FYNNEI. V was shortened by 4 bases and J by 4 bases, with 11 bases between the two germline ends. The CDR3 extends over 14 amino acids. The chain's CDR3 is CASSVGQGNQPQHF. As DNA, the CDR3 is TGTGCCAGCAGTGTAGGGCAGGGAAATCAGCCCCAGCATTTT.

CDR3 sequence reads: CASRPLAGFKNEQYF. CDR3 bases: TGTGCCAGCAGGCCACTAGCGGGATTTAAGAACGAGCAGTACTTC. This chain connects TRBV11-2 to TRBJ2-7; 10 nucleotides match TRBD2. V lost 6 bases to trimming and J lost 5 bases; unmatched junction nucleotides: 10. Germline V gene data show CDR1 as SGHAT and CDR2 as FQNNGV. The CDR3 covers 15 residues.

CDR3 bases: TGCGCCAGCAGCTTTGGCGGGGGTTTGATGAACACTGAAGCTTTCTTT. Protein: CASSFGGGLMNTEAFF. The chain recombines TRBV5-1 with TRBJ1-1, with D possibly TRBD1 on 5 matching bases. The germline gives CDR1 SGHRS, CDR2 YFSETQ. This CDR3 has 16 residues. The V and J ends lost 2 bases and 0 bases respectively, with 14 bases between them.

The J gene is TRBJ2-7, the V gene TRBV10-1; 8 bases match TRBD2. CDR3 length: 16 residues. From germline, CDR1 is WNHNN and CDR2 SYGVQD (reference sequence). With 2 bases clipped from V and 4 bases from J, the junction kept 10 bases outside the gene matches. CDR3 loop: CASSEDGGSGNYEQYF. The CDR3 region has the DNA TGCGCCAGCAGTGAGGATGGGGGTAGCGGGAATTACGAGCAGTACTTC.

The DNA of the CDR3 is TGCGCCAGCAGGGGAGGGGACTCCCAGTACGAGCAGTACTTC. Protein: CASRGGDSQYEQYF. The genes are TRBV5-1 and TRBJ2-5; 7 bases are a match to TRBD2. The J call may be incorrect, as the DNA end agrees better with TRBJ2-7. This CDR3 region has 14 residues. The germline V gene has CDR1 SGHRS and CDR2 YFSETQ.

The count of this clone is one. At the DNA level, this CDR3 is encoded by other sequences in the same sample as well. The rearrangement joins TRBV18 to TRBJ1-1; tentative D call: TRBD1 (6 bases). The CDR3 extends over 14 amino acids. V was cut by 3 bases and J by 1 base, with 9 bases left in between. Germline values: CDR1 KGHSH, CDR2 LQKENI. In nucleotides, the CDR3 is TGTGCCAGCTCACCTCGGACAGAGAACACTGAAGCTTTCTTT. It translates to CASSPRTENTEAFF.

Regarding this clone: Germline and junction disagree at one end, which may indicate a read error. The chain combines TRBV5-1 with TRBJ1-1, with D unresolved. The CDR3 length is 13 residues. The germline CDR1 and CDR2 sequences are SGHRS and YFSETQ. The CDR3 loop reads CASSLSVNAEAFF. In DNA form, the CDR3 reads TGCGCCAGCAGCCTCTCGGTGAACGCTGAAGCTTTCTTT.

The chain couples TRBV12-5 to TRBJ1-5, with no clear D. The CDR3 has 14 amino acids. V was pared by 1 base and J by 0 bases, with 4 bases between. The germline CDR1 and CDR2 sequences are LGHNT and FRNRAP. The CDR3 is CASGLGSSNQPQHF. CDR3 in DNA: TGTGCTAGTGGTTTGGGCTCTAGCAATCAGCCCCAGCATTTT. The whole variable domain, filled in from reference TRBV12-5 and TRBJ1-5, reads DARVTQTPRHKVTEMGQEVTMRCQPILGHNTVFWYRQTMMQGLELLAYFRNRAPLDDSGMPKDRFSAEMPDATLATLKIQPSEPRDSAVYFCASGLGSSNQPQHFGDGTRLSIL.

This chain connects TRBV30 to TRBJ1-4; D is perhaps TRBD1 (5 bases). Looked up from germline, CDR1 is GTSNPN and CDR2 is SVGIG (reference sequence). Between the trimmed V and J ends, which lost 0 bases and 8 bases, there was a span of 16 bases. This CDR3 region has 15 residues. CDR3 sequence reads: CAWSVGGARREKLFF. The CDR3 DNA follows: TGTGCCTGGAGTGTAGGAGGGGCACGGAGGGAAAAACTGTTTTTT. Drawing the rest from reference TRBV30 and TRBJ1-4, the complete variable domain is SQTIHQWPATLVQPVGSPLSLECTVEGTSNPNLYWYRQAAGRGLQLLFYSVGIGQISSEVPQNLSASRPQDRQFILSSKKLLLSDSGFYLCAWSVGGARREKLFFGSGTQLSVL.

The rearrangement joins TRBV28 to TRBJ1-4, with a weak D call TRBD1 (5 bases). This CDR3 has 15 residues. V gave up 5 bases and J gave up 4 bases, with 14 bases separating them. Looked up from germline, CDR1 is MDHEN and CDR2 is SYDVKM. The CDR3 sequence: CASSRPMTVNEKLFF. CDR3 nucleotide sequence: TGTGCCAGCAGTCGTCCTATGACAGTTAATGAAAAACTGTTTTTT.

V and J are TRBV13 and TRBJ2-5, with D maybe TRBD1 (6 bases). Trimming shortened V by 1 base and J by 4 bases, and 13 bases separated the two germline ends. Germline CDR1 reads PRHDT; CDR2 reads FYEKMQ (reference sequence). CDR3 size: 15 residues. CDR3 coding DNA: TGTGCCAGCAGCTTAGTTCCTCAGGGGCGAGAGACCCAGTACTTC. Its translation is CASSLVPQGRETQYF.

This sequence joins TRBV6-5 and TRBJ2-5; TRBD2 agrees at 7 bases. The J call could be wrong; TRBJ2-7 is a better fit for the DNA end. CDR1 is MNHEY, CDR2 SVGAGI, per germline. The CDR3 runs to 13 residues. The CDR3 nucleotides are TGTGCCAGCAGTTACGGGCTAGCGGACGAGCAGTACTTC. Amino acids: CASSYGLADEQYF.

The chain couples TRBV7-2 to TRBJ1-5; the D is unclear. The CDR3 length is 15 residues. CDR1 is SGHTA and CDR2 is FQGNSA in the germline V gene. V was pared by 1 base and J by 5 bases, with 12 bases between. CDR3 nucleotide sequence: TGTGCCAGCAGCTTAGGTGGCAGTTGGGATCAGCCCCAGCATTTT. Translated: CASSLGGSWDQPQHF.

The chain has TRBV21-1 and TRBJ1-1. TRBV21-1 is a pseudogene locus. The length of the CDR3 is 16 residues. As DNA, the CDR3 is TGTGCCAGCAGCTCCCGGCGGGCACCCCGAGTCACTGAAGCTTTCTTT. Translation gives CASSSRRAPRVTEAFF.

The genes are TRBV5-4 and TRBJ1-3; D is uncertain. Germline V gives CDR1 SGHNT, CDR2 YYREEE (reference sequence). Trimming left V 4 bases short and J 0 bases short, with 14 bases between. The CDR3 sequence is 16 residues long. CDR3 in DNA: TGTGCCAGCAGCCGTCGGACGAGGAGCTCTGGAAACACCATATATTTT. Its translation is CASSRRTRSSGNTIYF.

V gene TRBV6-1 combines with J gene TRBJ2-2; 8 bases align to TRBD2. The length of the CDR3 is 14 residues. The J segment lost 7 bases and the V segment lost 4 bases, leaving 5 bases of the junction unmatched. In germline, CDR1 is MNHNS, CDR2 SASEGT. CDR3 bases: TGTGCCAGCAGTGTAAGCGGGAGAAGCGGGGAGCTGTTTTTT. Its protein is CASSVSGRSGELFF.

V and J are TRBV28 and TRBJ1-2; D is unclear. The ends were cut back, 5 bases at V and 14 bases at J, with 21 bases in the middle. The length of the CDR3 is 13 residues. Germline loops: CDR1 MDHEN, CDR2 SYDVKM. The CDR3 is CASSPSLRVARTF. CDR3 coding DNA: TGTGCCAGCAGTCCTTCGTTGAGGGTGGCTCGAACCTTC.

The CDR3 DNA follows: TGCGCCAGCAGATCCCGGGGGGTAGCGGAATACGAGCAGTACTTC. Protein sequence: CASRSRGVAEYEQYF. The genes are TRBV5-1 and TRBJ2-7; 7 bases are a match to TRBD2. Germline V gene sequence: CDR1 SGHRS, CDR2 YFSETQ. V shed 5 bases, J shed 4 bases, and the junction held 12 bases outside the gene matches. This CDR3 region has 15 residues.

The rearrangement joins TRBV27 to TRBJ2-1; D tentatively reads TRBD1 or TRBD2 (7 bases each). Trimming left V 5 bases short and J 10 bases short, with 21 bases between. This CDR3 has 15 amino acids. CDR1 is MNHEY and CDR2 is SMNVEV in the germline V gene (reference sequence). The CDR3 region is CASSITAGGGREQFF. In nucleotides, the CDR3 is TGTGCCAGCAGTATAACCGCAGGGGGAGGGCGGGAGCAGTTCTTC.

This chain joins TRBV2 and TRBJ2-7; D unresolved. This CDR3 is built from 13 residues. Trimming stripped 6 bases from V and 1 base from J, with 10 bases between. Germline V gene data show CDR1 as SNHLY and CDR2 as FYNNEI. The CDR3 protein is CASRAGPSYEQYF. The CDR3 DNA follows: TGTGCCAGCAGGGCCGGGCCTTCCTACGAGCAGTACTTC.

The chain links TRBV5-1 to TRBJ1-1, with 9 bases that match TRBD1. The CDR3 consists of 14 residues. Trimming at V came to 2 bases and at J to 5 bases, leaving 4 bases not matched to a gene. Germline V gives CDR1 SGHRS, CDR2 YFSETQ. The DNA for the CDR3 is TGCGCCAGCAGCTTTGGGACAGGGCAAACTGAAGCTTTCTTT. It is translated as CASSFGTGQTEAFF.

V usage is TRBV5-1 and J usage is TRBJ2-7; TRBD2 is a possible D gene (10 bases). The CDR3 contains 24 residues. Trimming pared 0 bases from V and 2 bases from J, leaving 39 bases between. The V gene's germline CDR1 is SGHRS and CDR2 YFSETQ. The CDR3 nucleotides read TGCGCCAGCAGCTTGGACTTCTGGGACAGGGATTCATTGAGCGGGAGGGACTATACCTACGAGCAGTACTTC. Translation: CASSLDFWDRDSLSGRDYTYEQYF.

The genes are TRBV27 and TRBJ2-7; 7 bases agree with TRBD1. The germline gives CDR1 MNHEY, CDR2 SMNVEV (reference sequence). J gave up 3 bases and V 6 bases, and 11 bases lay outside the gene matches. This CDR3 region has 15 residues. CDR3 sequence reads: CASSRTGTVLYEQYF. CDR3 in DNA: TGTGCCAGCAGCCGAACCGGGACAGTACTCTACGAGCAGTACTTC.

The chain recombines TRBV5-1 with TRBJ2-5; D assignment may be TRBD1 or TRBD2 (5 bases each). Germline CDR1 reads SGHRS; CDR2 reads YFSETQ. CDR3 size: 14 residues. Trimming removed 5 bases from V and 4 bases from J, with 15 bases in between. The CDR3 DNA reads TGCGCCAGCAGGGTGTGGGGGTCCGGAGAGACCCAGTACTTC. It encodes CASRVWGSGETQYF.